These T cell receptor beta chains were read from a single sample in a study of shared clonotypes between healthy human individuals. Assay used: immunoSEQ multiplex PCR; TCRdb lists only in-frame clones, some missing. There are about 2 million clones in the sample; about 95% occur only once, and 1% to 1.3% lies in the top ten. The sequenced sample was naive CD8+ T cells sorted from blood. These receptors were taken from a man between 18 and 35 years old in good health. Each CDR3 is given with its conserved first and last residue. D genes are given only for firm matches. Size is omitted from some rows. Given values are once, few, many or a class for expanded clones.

CASSQDGTSGRNEQFF	TGCGCCAGCAGCCAAGATGGGACTAGCGGGAGGAATGAGCAGTTCTTC	TRBJ2-1	TRBD2	TRBV4-3	.
CASSLVSGVDGYTF	TGTGCCAGCAGCTTGGTTTCGGGGGTTGATGGCTACACCTTC	TRBJ1-2	.	TRBV5-6	.
CASSVDWAYNEQFF	TGTGCCAGCAGCGTAGACTGGGCCTACAATGAGCAGTTCTTC	TRBJ2-1	.	TRBV9	.
CASSDLTHSQAKNIQYF	TGTGCCAGCAGTGATTTGACGCACTCCCAGGCCAAAAACATTCAGTACTTC	TRBJ2-4	.	TRBV27	.
CASRLSGLNNEQFF	TGTGCCAGTCGCCTTAGCGGTCTGAACAATGAGCAGTTCTTC	TRBJ2-1	.	TRBV7-9	.
CASSDREGVMETQYF	TGTGCCAGCAGCGACAGGGAGGGGGTCATGGAGACCCAGTACTTC	TRBJ2-5	.	TRBV7-9	.
CASSQDGAGGQPQHF	TGCGCCAGCAGCCAAGATGGGGCAGGGGGACAGCCCCAGCATTTT	TRBJ1-5	TRBD1	TRBV4-1	.
CASSPQGWEGILDEKLFF	TGCGCCAGCAGCCCCCAGGGGTGGGAGGGGATATTGGATGAAAAACTGTTTTTT	TRBJ1-4	.	TRBV4-1	.
CASSLGRGGTDTQYF	TGTGCCAGCAGTTTGGGGAGGGGCGGCACAGATACGCAGTATTTT	TRBJ2-3	TRBD2	TRBV27	.
CASSSHSGSGITYNEQFF	TGCGCCAGCAGCTCCCATAGCGGGAGCGGGATTACCTACAATGAGCAGTTCTTC	TRBJ2-1	TRBD2	TRBV5-1	.
CASRDSGSYEQYF	TGTGCCAGCAGGGACAGTGGCTCCTACGAGCAGTACTTC	TRBJ2-7	.	TRBV6-1	.
CASSYMLNTEAFF	TGTGCCAGCAGTTACATGTTGAACACTGAAGCTTTCTTT	TRBJ1-1	.	TRBV6-5	.
CASSLSSVTYNEQFF	TGTGCCAGCAGCTTATCTAGCGTCACCTACAATGAGCAGTTCTTC	TRBJ2-1	.	TRBV7-9	.
CASSDDSFYEQYF	TGCGCCAGCAGTGATGACTCCTTCTACGAGCAGTACTTC	TRBJ2-7	.	TRBV10-2	.
CASSGDGEAFF	TGTGCCAGCAGTGGGGATGGTGAAGCTTTCTTT	TRBJ1-1	.	TRBV11-2	.
CASTRGKSTDTQYF	TGTGCCAGCACGAGGGGGAAATCCACAGATACGCAGTATTTT	TRBJ2-3	.	TRBV5-4	.
CASSLVSGTYEQYF	TGCGCCAGCAGCTTGGTTTCAGGGACCTACGAGCAGTACTTC	TRBJ2-7	.	TRBV5-1	.
CASSPPLAASVGELFF	TGTGCCAGCAGCCCGCCATTAGCGGCGTCGGTAGGGGAGCTGTTTTTT	TRBJ2-2	.	TRBV9	.
CASSVTGYSEEQYF	TGTGCCAGTAGTGTCACAGGGTATTCAGAAGAGCAGTACTTC	TRBJ2-7	.	TRBV19	.
CASSLIGSSQETQYF	TGCGCCAGCAGCTTGATCGGGAGTTCCCAAGAGACCCAGTACTTC	TRBJ2-5	.	TRBV5-1	once
CASSGGGATEAFF	TGTGCCAGCAGCGGAGGCGGGGCCACTGAAGCTTTCTTT	TRBJ1-1	.	TRBV7-6	.
CASSPTGGHEQYF	TGTGCCAGCAGTCCTACAGGGGGACACGAGCAGTACTTC	TRBJ2-7	TRBD1	TRBV28	.
CASSLSGFNEKLFF	TGTGCCAGCAGTTTATCCGGGTTTAATGAAAAACTGTTTTTT	TRBJ1-4	.	TRBV27	.
CASSLEASGRSGELFF	TGTGCCAGCAGCTTAGAGGCTAGCGGGAGATCCGGGGAGCTGTTTTTT	TRBJ2-2	TRBD2	TRBV7-6	.